These 31 T cell receptor beta chains share one sample of origin, sequenced in a study of regulatory T cells in long-lasting Graves disease. Documented time point: newly diagnosed GD, antithyroid drugs for less than 3 months. Following extraction of RNA from PBMCs, that RNA was used to make the TCR library. According to the study, TCR beta libraries were built with iRepertoire HTBI primers and CDR3-region Arm-PCR. TCRdb reprocessed the multiplex PCR reads with MiXCR, giving one entry per CDR3 protein. This repertoire shows about 400,000 distinct CDR3 sequences, roughly 15% found once; its top ten account for over 20%. The sequenced sample was peripheral blood mononuclear cells (PBMCs), obtained at new diagnosis, from a patient treated with antithyroid drugs. The receptors here all came from a female donor with Graves disease.

The J gene is TRBJ2-7, the V gene TRBV10-3; 8 bases map to TRBD2. Germline CDR1 and CDR2: ENHRY and SYGVKD. The V segment lost 5 bases and the J segment 3 bases; nucleotides outside the gene matches: 6. The CDR3 length is 14 residues. The CDR3 DNA sequence: TGTGCCATCAGTAGCGGGAGCCTAATCTACGAGCAGTACTTC. This codes for CAISSGSLIYEQYF.

The sample holds many counts of this clonotype. This chain connects TRBV12-3 or TRBV12-4 to TRBJ2-5; D uncertain. This CDR3 spans 12 amino acids. The germline V and J ends were trimmed by 5 bases and 5 bases, with 9 bases remaining between them. The chain's CDR3 is CASSPPEETQYF. CDR3 DNA: TGTGCCAGCAGTCCGCCCGAGGAGACCCAGTACTTC.

This chain uses TRBV7-8 with TRBJ1-2; 9 nucleotides match TRBD1. Per the germline V gene, CDR1 is SGHVS and CDR2 is FQNEAQ. The CDR3 contains 15 residues. Trimming at V came to 5 bases and at J to 5 bases, leaving 9 bases not matched to a gene. In DNA, the CDR3 is TGTGCCAGCAGCCCCGGACAGGGGCAGGGGTATGGCTACACCTTC. Its translation: CASSPGQGQGYGYTF.

This clonotype was counted at least ten times. The chain combines TRBV24-1 with TRBJ2-1, with TRBD2 identical over 13 bases. Trimming removed 3 bases from V and 7 bases from J; junction bases left unmatched: 5. This CDR3 spans 16 amino acids. Per germline, CDR1 KGHDR and CDR2 SFDVKD. The CDR3 spells CATSDIVTSGRNEQFF. The CDR3, as DNA: TGTGCCACCAGTGATATAGTGACTAGCGGGAGGAATGAGCAGTTCTTC.

J is TRBJ2-2 and V is TRBV10-3; D is undetermined. The V end was cut by 9 bases, the J end by 6 bases, with 17 bases between. The CDR3 consists of 14 residues. Per the germline V gene, CDR1 is ENHRY and CDR2 is SYGVKD. CDR3 amino acids: CAISGLPGPGELFF. CDR3 in DNA: TGTGCCATTTCCGGGCTCCCAGGTCCCGGGGAGCTGTTTTTT.

The count of this clonotype is one. The rearrangement links TRBV20-1 to TRBJ2-1; TRBD2 matches 11 bases. The J call is doubtful: the DNA matches TRBJ2-5 better. CDR1 DFQATT and CDR2 SNEGSKA come from the germline V gene (reference sequence). This CDR3 is built from 16 residues. The CDR3 is CSAPQLAGVLDETQYF. The CDR3, as DNA: TGCAGTGCTCCCCAACTAGCGGGAGTGCTCGACGAGACCCAGTACTTC.

The J gene is TRBJ2-5, the V gene TRBV6-1; no clear D. Germline assignment: CDR1 MNHNS and CDR2 SASEGT. The CDR3 contains 11 residues. Trimming stripped 10 bases from V and 5 bases from J, with 11 bases between. The CDR3 DNA reads as TGTGCCACCCGAACGTCGGAGACCCAGTACTTC. This sequence encodes CATRTSETQYF.

This clonotype has ten or more counts. V gene TRBV7-7 combines with J gene TRBJ2-3; D possibly corresponds to TRBD2 (5 bases). The CDR3 sequence is 13 residues long. Germline CDR1 and CDR2: SSHAT and FNYEAQ (reference sequence). The germline V and J ends were trimmed by 5 bases and 8 bases, with 14 bases remaining between them. In DNA form, the CDR3 reads TGTGCCAGCAGCCCCGAGGGCCTGGGTACGCAGTATTTT. It encodes CASSPEGLGTQYF.

There are many counts of this clonotype. V and J are TRBV19 and TRBJ1-1; TRBD1 is a possible D gene (5 bases). Deletions cut 8 bases from V and 2 bases from J, with 15 bases between. Per the germline V gene, CDR1 is LNHDA and CDR2 is SQIVND (reference sequence). The CDR3 covers 14 residues. The CDR3 sequence is CASGTTHFNTEAFF. CDR3 DNA: TGTGCCAGTGGGACCACCCATTTTAACACTGAAGCTTTCTTT.

At least ten counts were recorded for this clonotype. The V gene is TRBV11-2, the J gene TRBJ1-2; TRBD1 is a possible D gene (6 bases). This CDR3 has 13 amino acids. V gave up 5 bases and J gave up 4 bases, with 11 bases separating them. CDR1 is SGHAT, CDR2 FQNNGV, per germline. DNA for the CDR3: TGTGCCAGCAGCATAGGGACAACCTATGGCTACACCTTC. Translation: CASSIGTTYGYTF.

This clonotype showed up many times. The rearrangement links TRBV7-9 to TRBJ2-5; 7 bases agree with TRBD1. V lost 4 bases and J lost 3; bases outside the gene matches: 5. The CDR3 runs 14 residues. Germline-derived CDR1 and CDR2 are SEHNR and FQNEAQ (reference sequence). This CDR3 is CASSSPDREETQYF. CDR3 sequence (DNA): TGTGCCAGCAGCTCACCCGACAGGGAAGAGACCCAGTACTTC.

On this clonotype itself: This likely stems from a read error, as it lies one base from a far larger clone. The genes are TRBV2 and TRBJ2-7; D might be TRBD1 (6 bases). V gave up 7 bases and J gave up 7 bases, with 32 bases separating them. Looked up from germline, CDR1 is SNHLY and CDR2 is FYNNEI. There are 18 residues in the CDR3. The CDR3 DNA sequence: TGTGCCAGCAACCGTCGGGACACCCTCCAAGGGGCTTACAATGAGCAGTACTTC. Protein product: CASNRRDTLQGAYNEQYF.

This clonotype came up many times. The chain recombines TRBV27 with TRBJ1-1; D is possibly TRBD1 (6 bases). Trimming removed 6 bases from V and 6 bases from J, with 23 bases in between. From germline, CDR1 is MNHEY and CDR2 SMNVEV (reference sequence). This CDR3 comprises 16 residues. Here the CDR3 DNA reads TGTGCCAGCAGCATCGGTGTTATTGGGGGCAGCGCTGAAGCTTTCTTT. Protein: CASSIGVIGGSAEAFF.

This clonotype was recorded at least ten times. V is TRBV2 and J is TRBJ1-1, with D tentatively TRBD1 (5 bases). Trimming removed 2 bases at V and 4 bases at J, with 11 bases between. The CDR3 has 14 amino acids. Germline CDR1 reads SNHLY; CDR2 reads FYNNEI. In DNA, the CDR3 is TGTGCCAGCAGTGAAAGGGGAAAGAGCACTGAAGCTTTCTTT. It yields the protein CASSERGKSTEAFF.

This clonotype was counted many times. One junction end disagrees with the germline gene, perhaps due to a read error. This rearrangement joins TRBV4-1 to TRBJ1-1; perhaps TRBD1 as D (5 bases). Germline V lookup: CDR1 MGHRA, CDR2 YSYEKL. CDR3 size: 18 residues. CDR3 DNA sequence: TGTGCCAGCAGCCAAGATAGAGAACAGGATCTCCTGAACACTGAAGCTTTCTTT. It translates to CASSQDREQDLLNTEAFF.

This clonotype was counted ten times or more. This chain joins TRBV6-9 and TRBJ1-3; D not certain. The CDR3 length is 16 residues. Germline V CDR1 and CDR2: MNHGY, SVAAGI. Trimming cost V 3 bases and J 0 bases, with 12 bases left between them. The CDR3 here is CASSYCRDDSGNTIYF. The DNA of the CDR3 is TGTGCCAGCAGTTACTGTCGCGATGACTCTGGAAACACCATATATTTT.

This clonotype was counted at least ten times. The chain has TRBV20-1 and TRBJ1-2; 9 nucleotides align to TRBD1. The CDR3 is 13 amino acids. The germline V gene encodes CDR1 DFQATT and CDR2 SNEGSKA (reference sequence). V was clipped by 6 bases and J by 4 bases; unmatched bases: 6. The CDR3 DNA sequence: TGCAGTGCCTCGGACAGGGGCGCCTATGGCTACACCTTC. This codes for CSASDRGAYGYTF.

The gene calls are TRBV6-2 or TRBV6-3 and TRBJ1-6; D not resolved. The CDR3 contains 13 residues. Germline V gene data show CDR1 as MNHEY and CDR2 as SVGEGT. V lost 0 bases to trimming and J lost 14 bases, with 11 bases between them. The CDR3, as DNA: TGTGCCAGCAGTTACTCTATTCCTATAGCCCTCCACTTT. Its translation is CASSYSIPIALHF.

Many counts were recorded for this clonotype. The rearrangement links TRBV7-9 to TRBJ2-1; the D is unclear. The CDR3 totals 12 residues. Per germline, CDR1 SEHNR and CDR2 FQNEAQ (reference sequence). Trimming removed 1 base at V and 9 bases at J, with 7 bases between. Here the CDR3 reads CASSLVIPEQFF. Written as DNA, the CDR3 is TGTGCCAGCAGCTTAGTCATCCCTGAGCAGTTCTTC.

This clonotype appeared many times. The J gene is TRBJ2-1, the V gene TRBV6-5; D may be TRBD2 (6 bases). Between the trimmed V and J ends, which lost 4 bases and 7 bases, there was a span of 23 bases. The length of the CDR3 is 17 residues. Per the germline V gene, CDR1 is MNHEY and CDR2 is SVGAGI. The CDR3 sequence is CASSSHSRRGSGNEQFF. The CDR3 region has the DNA TGTGCCAGCAGTTCACACTCAAGGCGGGGCTCGGGTAATGAGCAGTTCTTC.

This clonotype was counted many times. The genes are TRBV6-2 or TRBV6-3 and TRBJ2-1; D unresolved. The CDR3 is 12 amino acids. Trimming cost V 4 bases and J 9 bases, with 10 bases left between them. The germline CDR1 and CDR2 sequences are MNHEY and SVGEGT. CDR3 DNA sequence: TGTGCCAGCAGTTCCCTCATCGCTGAGCAGTTCTTC. Its translation: CASSSLIAEQFF.

This clonotype came up many times. The chain has TRBV11-3 and TRBJ2-1; tentatively, D is TRBD2 (6 bases). Trimming left V 2 bases short and J 9 bases short, with 8 bases between. Germline lookup yields CDR1 SGHNT and CDR2 YENEEA. CDR3 length: 12 amino acids. CDR3 amino acids: CASSLLASEQFF. The CDR3 bases are TGTGCCAGCAGCTTACTAGCGAGTGAGCAGTTCTTC.

This clonotype was detected ten times or more. V and J are TRBV7-9 and TRBJ1-5; 10 nucleotides align to TRBD1. V lost 4 bases and J lost 4; bases outside the gene matches: 1. This CDR3 comprises 14 residues. Germline CDR1 SEHNR, CDR2 FQNEAQ (reference sequence). CDR3 sequence (DNA): TGTGCCAGCAGCTGGGACAGGGGTAATCAGCCCCAGCATTTT. Translated, it gives CASSWDRGNQPQHF.

This chain uses TRBV20-1 with TRBJ1-1, with D uncertain. Germline CDR1 reads DFQATT; CDR2 reads SNEGSKA (reference sequence). With 5 bases removed from V and 2 bases from J, the gap between germline ends came to 12 bases. This CDR3 is built from 13 residues. The CDR3: CSAQPDANTEAFF. The CDR3 coding sequence is TGCAGTGCTCAACCGGACGCTAACACTGAAGCTTTCTTT.

This clonotype was detected ten times or more. This rearrangement joins TRBV11-2 to TRBJ2-5; TRBD2 matches at 12 bases. CDR3 size: 19 residues. The V gene end was trimmed by 5 bases and the J gene end by 1 base; junction bases not matched to a gene: 14. CDR1 SGHAT and CDR2 FQNNGV come from the germline V gene. CDR3 sequence reads: CASSHWDASGGVLQETQYF. CDR3 bases: TGTGCCAGCAGCCACTGGGACGCTAGCGGGGGGGTGCTCCAAGAGACCCAGTACTTC.

This clonotype was recorded many times. The V call is TRBV27, the J call TRBJ2-1; D tentatively reads TRBD1 or TRBD2 (5 bases each). Between the trimmed V and J ends, which lost 6 bases and 6 bases, there was a span of 12 bases. This CDR3 comprises 13 residues. Germline assignment: CDR1 MNHEY and CDR2 SMNVEV (reference sequence). CDR3 sequence (DNA): TGTGCCAGCAGCTGGGACCCCCGCAATGAGCAGTTCTTC. Encoded protein: CASSWDPRNEQFF.

Only one count was recorded for this clonotype. The J gene is TRBJ2-5, the V gene TRBV2; 7 bases agree with TRBD1. From germline, CDR1 is SNHLY and CDR2 FYNNEI. The CDR3 covers 15 residues. V lost 8 bases and J lost 2; bases outside the gene matches: 11. In DNA form, the CDR3 reads TGTGCCAGCTGCGACAGGGCCACGCTACAAGAGACCCAGTACTTC. Its translation is CASCDRATLQETQYF.

This clonotype appeared many times. This sequence joins TRBV6-5 and TRBJ2-7; 8 bases match TRBD1. CDR3 length equals 15 residues. Trimming cost V 1 base and J 4 bases; bases outside gene matches: 6. CDR1 MNHEY and CDR2 SVGAGI come from the germline V gene. The CDR3 sequence: CASSYFEGQAYEQYF. The CDR3 DNA reads as TGTGCCAGCAGTTACTTCGAGGGACAGGCGTACGAGCAGTACTTC.

CDR3 coding DNA: TGTGCCAGCAGGCTAACCGGGACGGCCGACTACGAGCAGTACTTC. It is translated as CASRLTGTADYEQYF. The chain carries TRBV28 and TRBJ2-7; D assignment may be TRBD1 or TRBD2 (5 bases each). The CDR3 loop spans 15 amino acids. Germline values: CDR1 MDHEN, CDR2 SYDVKM. Trimming stripped 6 bases from V and 3 bases from J, with 18 bases between.

This clonotype was detected ten times or more. This chain uses TRBV20-1 with TRBJ1-5; D perhaps matches TRBD1 (6 bases). CDR3 length: 14 amino acids. V lost 0 bases, J lost 7 bases, and 13 bases lay in between. Germline CDR1 reads DFQATT; CDR2 reads SNEGSKA (reference sequence). The CDR3: CSARDNRVRQPQHF. The CDR3 coding sequence is TGCAGTGCTAGAGATAACAGGGTTCGGCAGCCCCAGCATTTT.

This clonotype was seen only a few times. This chain connects TRBV5-6 to TRBJ2-1, with 12 bases that match TRBD2. The CDR3 length is 15 residues. J gave up 8 bases and V 1 base, and 4 bases lay outside the gene matches. CDR1 is SGHDT and CDR2 is YYEEEE in the germline V gene. CDR3 sequence: CASSLKLAGGDEQFF. The CDR3 DNA reads as TGTGCCAGCAGCTTGAAACTAGCGGGGGGCGATGAGCAGTTCTTC. Complete variable domain (other parts from reference TRBV5-6 and TRBJ2-1): DAGVTQSPTHLIKTRGQQVTLRCSPKSGHDTVSWYQQALGQGPQFIFQYYEEEERQRGNFPDRFSGHQFPNYSSELNVNALLLGDSALYLCASSLKLAGGDEQFFGPGTRLTVL.